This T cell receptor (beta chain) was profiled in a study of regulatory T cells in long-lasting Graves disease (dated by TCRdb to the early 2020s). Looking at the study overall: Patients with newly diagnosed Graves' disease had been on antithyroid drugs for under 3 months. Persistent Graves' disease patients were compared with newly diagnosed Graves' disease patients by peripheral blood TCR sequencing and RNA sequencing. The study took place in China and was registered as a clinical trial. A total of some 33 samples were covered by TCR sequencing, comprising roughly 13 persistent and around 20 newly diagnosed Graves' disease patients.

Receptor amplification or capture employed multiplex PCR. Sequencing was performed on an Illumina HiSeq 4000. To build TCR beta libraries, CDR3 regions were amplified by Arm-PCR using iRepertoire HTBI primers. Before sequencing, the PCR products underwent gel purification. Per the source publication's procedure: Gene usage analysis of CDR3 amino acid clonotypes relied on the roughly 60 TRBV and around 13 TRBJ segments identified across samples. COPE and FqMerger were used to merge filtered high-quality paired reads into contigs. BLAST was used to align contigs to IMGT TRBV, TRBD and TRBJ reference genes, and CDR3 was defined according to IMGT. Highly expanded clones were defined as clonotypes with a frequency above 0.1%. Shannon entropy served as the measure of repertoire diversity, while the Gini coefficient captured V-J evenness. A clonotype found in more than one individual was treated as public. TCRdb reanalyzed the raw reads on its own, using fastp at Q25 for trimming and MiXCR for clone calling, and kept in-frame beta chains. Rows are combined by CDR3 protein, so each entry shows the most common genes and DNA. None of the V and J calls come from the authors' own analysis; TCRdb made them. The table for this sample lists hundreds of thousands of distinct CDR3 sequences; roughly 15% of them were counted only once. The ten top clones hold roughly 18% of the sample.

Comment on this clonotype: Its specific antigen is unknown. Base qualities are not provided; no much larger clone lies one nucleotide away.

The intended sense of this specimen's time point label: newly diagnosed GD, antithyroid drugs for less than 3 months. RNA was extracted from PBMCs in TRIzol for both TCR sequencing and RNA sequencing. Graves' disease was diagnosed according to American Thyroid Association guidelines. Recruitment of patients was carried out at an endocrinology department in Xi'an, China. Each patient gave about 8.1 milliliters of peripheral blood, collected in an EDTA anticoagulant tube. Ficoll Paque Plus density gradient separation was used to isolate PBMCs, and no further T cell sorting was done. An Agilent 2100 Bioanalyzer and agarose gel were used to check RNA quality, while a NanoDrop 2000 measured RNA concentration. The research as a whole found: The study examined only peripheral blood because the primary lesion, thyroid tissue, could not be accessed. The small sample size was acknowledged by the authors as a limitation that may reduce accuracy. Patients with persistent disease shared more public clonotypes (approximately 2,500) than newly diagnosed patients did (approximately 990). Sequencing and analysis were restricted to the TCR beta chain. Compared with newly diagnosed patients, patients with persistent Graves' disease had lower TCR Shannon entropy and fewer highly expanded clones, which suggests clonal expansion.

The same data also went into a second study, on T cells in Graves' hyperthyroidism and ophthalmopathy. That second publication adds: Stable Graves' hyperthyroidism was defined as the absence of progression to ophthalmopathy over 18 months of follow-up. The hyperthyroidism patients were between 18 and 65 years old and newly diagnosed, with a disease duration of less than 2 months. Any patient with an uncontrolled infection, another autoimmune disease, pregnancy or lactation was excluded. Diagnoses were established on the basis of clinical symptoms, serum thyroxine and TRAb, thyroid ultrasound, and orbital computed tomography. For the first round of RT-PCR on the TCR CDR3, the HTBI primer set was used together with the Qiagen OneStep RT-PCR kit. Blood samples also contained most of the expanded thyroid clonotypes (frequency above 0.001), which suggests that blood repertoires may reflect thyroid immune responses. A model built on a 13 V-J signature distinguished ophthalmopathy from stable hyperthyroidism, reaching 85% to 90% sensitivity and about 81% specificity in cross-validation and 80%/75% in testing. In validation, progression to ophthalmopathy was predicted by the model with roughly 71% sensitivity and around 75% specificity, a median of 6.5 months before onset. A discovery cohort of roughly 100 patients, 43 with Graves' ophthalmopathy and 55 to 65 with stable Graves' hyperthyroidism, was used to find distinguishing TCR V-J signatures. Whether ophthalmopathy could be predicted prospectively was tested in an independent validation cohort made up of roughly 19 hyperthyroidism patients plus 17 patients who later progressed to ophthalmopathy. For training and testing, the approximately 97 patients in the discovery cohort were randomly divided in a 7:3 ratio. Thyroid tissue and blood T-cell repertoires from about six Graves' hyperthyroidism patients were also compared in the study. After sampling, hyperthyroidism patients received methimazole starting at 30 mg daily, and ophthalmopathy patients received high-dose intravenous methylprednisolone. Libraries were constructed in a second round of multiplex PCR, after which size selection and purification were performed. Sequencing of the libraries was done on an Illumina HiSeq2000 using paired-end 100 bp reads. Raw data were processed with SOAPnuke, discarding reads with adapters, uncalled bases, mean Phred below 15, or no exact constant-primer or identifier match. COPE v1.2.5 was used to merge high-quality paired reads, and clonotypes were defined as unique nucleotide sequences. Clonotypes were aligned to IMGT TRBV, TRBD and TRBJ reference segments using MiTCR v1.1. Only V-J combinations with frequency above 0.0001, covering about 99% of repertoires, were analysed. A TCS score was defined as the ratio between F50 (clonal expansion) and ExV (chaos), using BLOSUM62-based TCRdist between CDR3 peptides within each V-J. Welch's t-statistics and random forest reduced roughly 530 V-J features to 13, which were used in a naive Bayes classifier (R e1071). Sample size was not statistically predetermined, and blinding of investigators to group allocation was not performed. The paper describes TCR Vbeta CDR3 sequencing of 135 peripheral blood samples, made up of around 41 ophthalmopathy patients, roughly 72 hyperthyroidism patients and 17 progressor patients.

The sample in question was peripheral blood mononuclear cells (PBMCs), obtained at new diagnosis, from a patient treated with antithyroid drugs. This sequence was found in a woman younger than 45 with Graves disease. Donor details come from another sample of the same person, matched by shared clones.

Read as DNA, the sequence is TGTGCCAGCCAAGGACAGAGCTCTGGAAACACCATATATTTT. Its coded protein is CASQGQSSGNTIYF. The rearranged chain carries TRBV14 and TRBJ1-3; 6 matching bases give a weak D call of TRBD1. Looking up the germline V gene yields CDR1 SGHDN and CDR2 FVKESK. V gives up 8 bases and J gives up 0 bases, and the segment between their germline ends measures 11 bases. Spanning cysteine to phenylalanine, the CDR3 consists of 14 amino acids. Only the CDR3 part of the read is kept: 42 bases, read in frame from the first base.